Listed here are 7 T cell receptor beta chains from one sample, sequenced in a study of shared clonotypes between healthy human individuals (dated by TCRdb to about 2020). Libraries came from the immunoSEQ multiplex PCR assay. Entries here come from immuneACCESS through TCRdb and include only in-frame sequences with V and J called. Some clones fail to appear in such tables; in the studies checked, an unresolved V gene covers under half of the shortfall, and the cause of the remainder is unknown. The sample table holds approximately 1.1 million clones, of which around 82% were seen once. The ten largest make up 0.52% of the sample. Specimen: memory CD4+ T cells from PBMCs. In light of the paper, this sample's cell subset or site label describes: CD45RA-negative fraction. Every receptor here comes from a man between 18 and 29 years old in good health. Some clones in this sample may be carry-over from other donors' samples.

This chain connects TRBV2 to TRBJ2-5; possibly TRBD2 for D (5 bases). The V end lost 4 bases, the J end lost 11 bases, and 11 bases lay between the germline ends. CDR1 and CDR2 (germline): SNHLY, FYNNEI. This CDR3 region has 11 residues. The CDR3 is CASSVEWEQYF. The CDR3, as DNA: TGTGCCAGCAGTGTAGAGTGGGAGCAGTACTTC.

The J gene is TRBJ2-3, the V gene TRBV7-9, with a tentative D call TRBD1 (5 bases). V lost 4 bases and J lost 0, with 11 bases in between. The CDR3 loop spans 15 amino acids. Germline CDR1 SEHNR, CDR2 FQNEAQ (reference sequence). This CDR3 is CASSSQGSSTDTQYF. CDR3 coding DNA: TGTGCCAGCAGCTCCCAGGGATCTAGCACAGATACGCAGTATTTT. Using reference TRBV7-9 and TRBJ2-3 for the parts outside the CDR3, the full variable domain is DTGVSQNPRHKITKRGQNVTFRCDPISEHNRLYWYRQTLGQGPEFLTYFQNEAQLEKSRLLSDRFSAERPKGSFSTLEIQRTEQGDSAMYLCASSSQGSSTDTQYFGPGTRLTVL.

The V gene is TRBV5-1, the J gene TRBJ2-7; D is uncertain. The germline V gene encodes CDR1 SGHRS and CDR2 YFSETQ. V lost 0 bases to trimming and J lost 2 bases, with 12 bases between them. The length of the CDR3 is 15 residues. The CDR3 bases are TGCGCCAGCAGCTTGGTCGGCCGAAGCACCTACGAGCAGTACTTC. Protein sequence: CASSLVGRSTYEQYF.

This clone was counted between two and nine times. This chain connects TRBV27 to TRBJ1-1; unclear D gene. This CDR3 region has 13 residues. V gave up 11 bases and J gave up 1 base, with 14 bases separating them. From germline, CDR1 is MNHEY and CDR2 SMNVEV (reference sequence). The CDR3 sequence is CAAFRLPNTEAFF. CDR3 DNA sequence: TGTGCCGCGTTCAGACTTCCGAACACTGAAGCTTTCTTT.

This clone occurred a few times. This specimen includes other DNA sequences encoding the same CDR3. CDR3 nucleotide sequence: TGTGCCAGCAGCCCCGTAGGAGGGCACACTGAAGCTTTCTTT. This gives the protein CASSPVGGHTEAFF. The gene calls are TRBV9 and TRBJ1-1; D gene ambiguous. The germline V gene has CDR1 SGDLS and CDR2 YYNGEE. This CDR3 is 14 amino acids long. Trimming pared 4 bases from V and 3 bases from J, leaving 13 bases between.

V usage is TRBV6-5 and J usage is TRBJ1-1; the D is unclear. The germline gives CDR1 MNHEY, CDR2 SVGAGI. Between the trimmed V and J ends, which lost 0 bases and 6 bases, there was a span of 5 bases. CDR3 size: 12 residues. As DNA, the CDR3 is TGTGCCAGCAGTTACTCCAATTCTGAAGCTTTCTTT. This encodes CASSYSNSEAFF.

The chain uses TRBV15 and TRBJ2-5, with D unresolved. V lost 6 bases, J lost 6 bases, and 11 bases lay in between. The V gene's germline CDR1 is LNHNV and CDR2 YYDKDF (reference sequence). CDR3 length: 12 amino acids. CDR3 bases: TGTGCCACCAGTGCCTTTAGCCAGACCCAGTACTTC. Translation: CATSAFSQTQYF.